This passage covers 23 T cell receptor beta chains from one sample sequenced in a study of T-cell memory formation after mild COVID-19. TCRdb re-analysed the 5' RACE reads in MiXCR, keeping a single row per CDR3 protein. The sample includes fewer than 300,000 distinct CDR3 sequences, over 15% of them seen just once. The sequenced sample was PBMCs or a T cell subset sorted from them (not recorded which). The receptors derive from a man aged 18 to 30 who had mild COVID-19 (a few samples of this study predate the infection). Cell type and time point are not known.

The genes are TRBV6-2 or TRBV6-3 and TRBJ1-5, with a possible D match to TRBD1 (5 bases). There are 14 residues in the CDR3. CDR1 MNHEY and CDR2 SVGEGT come from the germline V gene. V was cut by 7 bases and J by 2 bases, with 12 bases left in between. The CDR3 loop reads CASTSGGGNQPQHF. The DNA for the CDR3 is TGTGCCAGCACCTCGGGGGGGGGCAATCAGCCCCAGCATTTT.

The V gene is TRBV10-3, the J gene TRBJ2-7, with D unclear. Trimming removed 3 bases at V and 0 bases at J, with 15 bases between. This CDR3 contains 16 residues. Germline CDR1 reads ENHRY; CDR2 reads SYGVKD. The CDR3 is CAISDFGPASSYEQYV. DNA for the CDR3: TGTGCCATCAGTGATTTCGGGCCTGCTTCCTCCTACGAGCAGTACGTC.

This rearrangement joins TRBV20-1 to TRBJ2-1; D gene uncertain. The CDR3 is made up of 11 amino acids. Germline V gives CDR1 DFQATT, CDR2 SNEGSKA (reference sequence). V lost 5 bases and J lost 4, with 6 bases in between. The CDR3: CSAPDYNEQFF. CDR3 DNA sequence: TGCAGTGCTCCCGATTACAATGAGCAGTTCTTC.

The chain joins TRBV28 to TRBJ1-5; 8 nucleotides match TRBD1. V lost 6 bases to trimming and J lost 4 bases; unmatched junction nucleotides: 11. The CDR3 consists of 16 residues. Germline V lookup: CDR1 MDHEN, CDR2 SYDVKM. DNA for the CDR3: TGTGCCAGCAGCCGCGCTGACAGGGGATGGAATCAGCCCCAGCATTTT. The encoded protein is CASSRADRGWNQPQHF.

There are a few counts of this clonotype. The rearrangement links TRBV4-3 to TRBJ1-2, with D tentatively TRBD1 (6 bases). The V end was cut by 0 bases, the J end by 4 bases, with 12 bases between. In germline, CDR1 is LGHNA, CDR2 YSLEER. This CDR3 is built from 15 residues. As DNA, the CDR3 is TGCGCCAGCAGCCAAGAGGGGGGGCGCGTCTATGGCTACACCTTC. Encoded protein: CASSQEGGRVYGYTF.

The rearrangement uses TRBV7-6 and TRBJ2-3; the D gene is possibly TRBD1 (6 bases). Looked up from germline, CDR1 is SGHVS and CDR2 is FNYEAQ. V lost 3 bases, J lost 1 base, and 11 bases lay in between. The CDR3 totals 15 residues. The CDR3 nucleotides are TGTGCCAGCAGCTTTACAGGGATGGGCACAGATACGCAGTATTTT. It specifies CASSFTGMGTDTQYF.

The V and J genes are TRBV18 and TRBJ2-7; the match to TRBD2 covers 7 bases. The ends lost 2 bases at V and 3 bases at J; junction bases unmatched: 1. Germline lookup yields CDR1 KGHSH and CDR2 LQKENI. The CDR3 has 13 amino acids. The CDR3 protein is CASSPGEGYEQYV. In DNA form, the CDR3 reads TGTGCCAGCTCACCAGGGGAGGGCTACGAGCAGTACGTC.

The chain carries TRBV6-6 and TRBJ1-6, with 10 positions matching TRBD1. CDR1 is MNHNY and CDR2 is SVGAGI in the germline V gene (reference sequence). J lost 7 bases, V lost 6 bases, and 6 bases had no gene match. The CDR3 runs to 15 residues. The CDR3 loop is CASRRGQGLNSPLHF. CDR3 sequence (DNA): TGTGCCAGCAGGAGGGGACAGGGGCTGAATTCACCCCTCCACTTT.

A few counts support this clonotype. The chain uses TRBV4-1 and TRBJ2-3; D possibly corresponds to TRBD1 (5 bases). V was cut by 6 bases and J by 0 bases, with 13 bases left in between. The CDR3 has 15 residues. CDR1 and CDR2 (germline): MGHRA, YSYEKL. The CDR3 spells CASRQGSPSTDTQYF. CDR3 sequence (DNA): TGCGCCAGCAGGCAGGGAAGTCCTAGCACAGATACGCAGTATTTT.

This rearrangement joins TRBV6-1 to TRBJ2-2, with 11 bases matching TRBD2. After removal of 6 bases from V and 6 bases from J, the junction contained 3 bases not matched to a gene. This CDR3 contains 14 residues. Germline loops: CDR1 MNHNS, CDR2 SASEGT. CDR3 amino acids: CASRVAGGPGELFF. In DNA form, the CDR3 reads TGTGCCAGCAGGGTAGCGGGGGGGCCCGGGGAGCTGTTTTTT.

The rearrangement uses TRBV9 and TRBJ1-1, with 9 bases identical to TRBD1. The V and J ends lost 6 bases and 4 bases, in that order; junction bases with no gene match: 10. The CDR3 has 15 amino acids. Looked up from germline, CDR1 is SGDLS and CDR2 is YYNGEE. As DNA, the CDR3 is TGTGCCAGCAACAGCCTCGGACAGGGGTTCACTGAAGCTTTCTTT. Its protein product is CASNSLGQGFTEAFF.

About this clonotype: One junction end disagrees with the germline gene, perhaps due to a read error. The V gene is TRBV7-2, the J gene TRBJ2-7; no clear D gene. The CDR3 consists of 15 residues. From germline, CDR1 is SGHTA and CDR2 FQGNSA. CDR3 nucleotides: TGTGCCAGCAGCTTAATTTCAGGTGCGGCGTCCGCCGGGCACTTC. Encoded protein: CASSLISGAASAGHF. The variable domain in full, with the rest retrieved from reference TRBV7-2 and TRBJ2-7, is GAGVSQSPSNKVTEKGKDVELRCDPISGHTALYWYRQSLGQGLEFLIYFQGNSAPDKSGLPSDRFSAERTGGSVSTLTIQRTQQEDSAVYLCASSLISGAASAGHFGPGTRLTVT.

There are many counts of this clonotype. The chain employs TRBV6-5 and TRBJ2-3; 7 nucleotides align to TRBD2. CDR3 size: 14 residues. Germline-derived CDR1 and CDR2 are MNHEY and SVGAGI. The J segment lost 4 bases and the V segment lost 4 bases, leaving 5 bases of the junction unmatched. This chain's CDR3 is CASSWRGLPDTQYF. The CDR3, as DNA: TGTGCCAGCAGTTGGCGGGGGTTACCAGATACGCAGTATTTT.

This clonotype turned up a few times. The CDR3 loop reads CASRSDRAYGYTF. As DNA, the CDR3 is TGTGCCAGTAGGAGCGACAGAGCCTATGGCTACACCTTC. V usage is TRBV19 and J usage is TRBJ1-2; a possible D gene is TRBD1 (5 bases). This CDR3 has 13 amino acids. Trimming took off 6 bases at V and 4 bases at J, with 12 bases between the two ends. Looked up from germline, CDR1 is LNHDA and CDR2 is SQIVND (reference sequence).

This clonotype was detected only a few times. The chain has TRBV30 and TRBJ2-7; D unresolved. The germline CDR1 and CDR2 sequences are GTSNPN and SVGIG (reference sequence). CDR3 length equals 11 residues. The germline V and J ends were trimmed by 3 bases and 2 bases, with 5 bases remaining between them. The CDR3 DNA reads TGTGCCTGGAGCGGAACCTACGAGCAGTACTTC. This translates into CAWSGTYEQYF. Using reference TRBV30 and TRBJ2-7 for the parts outside the CDR3, the full variable domain is SQTIHQWPATLVQPVGSPLSLECTVEGTSNPNLYWYRQAAGRGLQLLFYSVGIGQISSEVPQNLSASRPQDRQFILSSKKLLLSDSGFYLCAWSGTYEQYFGPGTRLTVT.

J is TRBJ2-7 and V is TRBV6-2 or TRBV6-3, with no clear D. Per germline, CDR1 MNHEY and CDR2 SVGEGT. V was pared by 5 bases and J by 2 bases, with 7 bases between. CDR3 length equals 12 residues. CDR3 protein: CASSAVAYEQYV. The CDR3 DNA sequence: TGTGCCAGCAGTGCGGTGGCCTACGAGCAGTACGTC.

For the CDR3, the DNA is TGTGCCATCAGTGACGGGACAGGGGCGATGGGGGGCTACACCTTC. Translated: CAISDGTGAMGGYTF. The V gene is TRBV10-3, the J gene TRBJ1-2; TRBD1 matches 10 bases. With V trimmed by 3 bases and J by 8 bases, 9 bases remained unmatched. Germline CDR1 is ENHRY and CDR2 is SYGVKD. The CDR3 has 15 amino acids.

The chain carries TRBV6-2 or TRBV6-3 and TRBJ1-6; 7 bases fit TRBD1. CDR3 length: 14 residues. With V trimmed by 7 bases and J by 7 bases, 7 bases remained unmatched. The germline gives CDR1 MNHEY, CDR2 SVGEGT. CDR3 amino acids: CASTAGTENSPLHF. The CDR3 coding sequence is TGTGCCAGCACCGCCGGGACAGAGAATTCACCCCTCCACTTT.

This clonotype has just a few counts. This rearrangement joins TRBV20-1 to TRBJ1-1, with no clear D. This CDR3 region has 11 residues. The germline gives CDR1 DFQATT, CDR2 SNEGSKA (reference sequence). V gave up 2 bases and J gave up 7 bases, with 8 bases separating them. CDR3 DNA: TGCAGTGCTAGAAATACATTTGAAGCTTTCTTT. Protein product: CSARNTFEAFF.

This clonotype was seen many times. This chain links TRBV4-3 with TRBJ2-3; D may be TRBD1 (6 bases). The V and J ends lost 3 bases and 5 bases respectively, with 12 bases between them. The germline V gene has CDR1 LGHNA and CDR2 YSLEER. The CDR3 has 14 amino acids. The CDR3 here is CASSQNREGDTQYF. DNA of the CDR3: TGCGCCAGCAGCCAGAACAGGGAAGGAGATACGCAGTATTTT.

The chain uses TRBV2 and TRBJ2-7, with TRBD2 matching over 13 bases. The CDR3 length is 13 residues. The germline V gene encodes CDR1 SNHLY and CDR2 FYNNEI. Losses at the gene ends were 8 bases for V and 6 bases for J; bases not matched to a gene: 4. DNA for the CDR3: TGTGCCAGCGGGGGACTAGCGGGGACCGAGCAGTACTTC. It codes for CASGGLAGTEQYF.

The genes are TRBV5-1 and TRBJ2-2; D is unclear. This CDR3 is built from 9 residues. CDR1 and CDR2 (germline): SGHRS, YFSETQ. Trimming left V 9 bases short and J 5 bases short, with 2 bases between. The CDR3 region is CAKTGELFF. The CDR3 nucleotides read TGCGCCAAAACCGGGGAGCTGTTTTTT.

The gene calls are TRBV2 and TRBJ1-2; D not certain. With 3 bases removed from V and 3 bases from J, the gap between germline ends came to 8 bases. CDR3 length: 13 amino acids. From germline, CDR1 is SNHLY and CDR2 FYNNEI. This CDR3 is CASSENRYYGYTF. CDR3 DNA sequence: TGTGCCAGCAGTGAGAATAGGTACTATGGCTACACCTTC.